A selection of T cell receptor beta chains follows, all from one sample in a study of immune cell composition in non-small cell lung cancer. This table comes from immunoSEQ multiplex PCR, and its TCRdb copy is limited to in-frame clones, with some not included. This sample has 6,000 to 8,500 clones; roughly 65% occur once, and the top ten carry roughly 8%. Sequencing was performed on lung tumor tissue. These receptors all come from a human donor with non-small cell lung cancer. Both conserved end residues are part of each CDR3. Each record gives: V gene, J gene, CDR3 protein.

>TRBV11-2|TRBJ2-3
CASWAGSSTDTQYF
>TRBV7-6|TRBJ2-3
CASSLIGAGGTDTQYF
>TRBV6-1|TRBJ1-5
CASSEFWGVGQPQHF
>TRBV25-1|TRBJ2-5
CASRTSGETQYF
>TRBV5-5|TRBJ2-3
CASSLVSGTPDTQYF
>TRBV19|TRBJ2-4
CASSIGWLREGIQYF
>TRBV28|TRBJ2-7
CASERGSSYEQYF
>TRBV15|TRBJ1-5
CATSRDVAGGPQPQHF
>TRBV13|TRBJ1-2
CASSLATGGHYGYTF
>TRBV30|TRBJ2-3
CAYEGSTDTQYF
>TRBV5-1|TRBJ2-7
CASSFSQGSYEQYF
>TRBV23-1|TRBJ1-1
CASSQRQNNTEAFF
>TRBV5-1|TRBJ2-3
CASRRGSTDTQYF
>TRBV11-3|TRBJ2-5
CASSFDSGAQETQYF
>TRBV18|TRBJ2-3
CASSQYRGNTDTQYF
>TRBV7-2|TRBJ2-7
CASSRDRSSYEQYF
>TRBV15|TRBJ1-3
CATSTPFSGNTIYF
>TRBV21-1|TRBJ2-3
CASSKVPGPGTSGSTDTQYF
>TRBV23-1|TRBJ1-4
CASSHPGTRAYEKLFF
>TRBV14|TRBJ2-1
CASSPLDSGRKGDEQFF
>TRBV19|TRBJ2-7
CASSTGTRGQQYF
>TRBV6-5|TRBJ2-7
CASRRDDMDEQYF
>TRBV9|TRBJ2-3
CASSAGGATDTQYF
>TRBV30|TRBJ1-6
CAWSRPRSNSPLHF
>TRBV10-2|TRBJ2-7
CASTRTGGKPIPEQYF
>TRBV5-1|TRBJ1-2
CASSLVGGHGYTF